These 19 T cell receptor beta chains came from one sample sequenced in a study of low-dose radiotherapy and immunotherapy resistance in tumors. The time point denotes: after trial treatment. Treatment given: LDRT plus nivolumab, ipilimumab, low-dose cyclophosphamide and aspirin (RACIN trial). Alpha- and beta-chain coverage of first-strand cDNA came from TRAV- and TRBV-specific primers. A constant-region primer paired with the V-primer adapter amplified TCRs over 20 PCR cycles. Each CDR3 protein is one row after TCRdb ran MiXCR on the reads. The sample lists about 91,000 distinct CDR3 sequences; more than 20% were seen once. This sample comprised PBMCs, obtained after low-dose radiotherapy plus immunotherapy. These receptors were obtained from a female donor with ovarian cancer.

This clonotype was counted a few times. The chain joins TRBV3-1 to TRBJ2-3; D may be TRBD2 (6 bases). V gave up 4 bases and J gave up 1 base, with 12 bases separating them. The CDR3 covers 15 residues. In germline, CDR1 is LGHDT, CDR2 YNNKEL (reference sequence). The CDR3 loop reads CASSRGGARTDTQYF. Written as DNA, the CDR3 is TGTGCCAGCAGCCGTGGCGGGGCTCGCACAGATACGCAGTATTTT.

In regard to this clonotype: A far larger clone is a single base away, which makes a read error likely. The CDR3 loop reads CASSTRGGRDEQFF. CDR3 in DNA: TGTGCCAGCAGTACCCGGGGAGGGCGGGACGAGCAGTTCTTC. The chain is built from TRBV6-2 or TRBV6-3 and TRBJ2-1; 7 bases agree with TRBD2. The J segment lost 10 bases and the V segment lost 5 bases, leaving 11 bases of the junction unmatched. Germline V CDR1 and CDR2: MNHEY, SVGEGT. The CDR3 contains 14 residues.

The rearrangement uses TRBV25-1 and TRBJ1-4, with D possibly being TRBD1 (5 bases). Trimming left V 2 bases short and J 6 bases short, with 13 bases between. Germline loops: CDR1 MGHDK, CDR2 SYGVNS. This CDR3 is built from 15 residues. The CDR3, as DNA: TGTGCCAGCAGTGAAGGGGGTCAGGGTCATGAAAAACTGTTTTTT. It encodes CASSEGGQGHEKLFF. Based on the CDR3 plus reference TRBV25-1 and TRBJ1-4, the full variable domain is EADIYQTPRYLVIGTGKKITLECSQTMGHDKMYWYQQDPGMELHLIHYSYGVNSTEKGDLSSESTVSRIRTEHFPLTLESARPSHTSQYLCASSEGGQGHEKLFFGSGTQLSVL.

J is TRBJ2-7 and V is TRBV28; 7 positions agree with TRBD1. The J segment lost 4 bases and the V segment lost 11 bases, leaving 8 bases of the junction unmatched. There are 12 residues in the CDR3. Germline assignment: CDR1 MDHEN and CDR2 SYDVKM. The CDR3 loop is CALGDSQYEQYF. CDR3 nucleotides: TGTGCCCTGGGGGACAGTCAATACGAGCAGTACTTC.

This clonotype was detected many times. The rearrangement joins TRBV20-1 to TRBJ2-1; D may correspond to TRBD1 or TRBD2 (6 bases each). The CDR3 totals 15 residues. The V gene lost 6 bases and the J gene lost 4 bases, with 19 bases spanning the gap. Germline V CDR1 and CDR2: DFQATT, SNEGSKA (reference sequence). CDR3 sequence reads: CSALWGASRYNEQFF. The CDR3 region has the DNA TGCAGTGCCCTGTGGGGGGCAAGCAGGTACAATGAGCAGTTCTTC.

At least ten counts were recorded for this clonotype. The chain links TRBV15 to TRBJ1-2; D possibly corresponds to TRBD1 (5 bases). CDR3 length: 15 amino acids. V lost 0 bases to trimming and J lost 8 bases, with 16 bases between them. Germline CDR1 reads LNHNV; CDR2 reads YYDKDF (reference sequence). CDR3 sequence reads: CATSRDFGQGAGYTF. The CDR3 nucleotides are TGTGCCACCAGCAGAGATTTCGGGCAGGGTGCCGGCTACACCTTC.

There are many counts of this clonotype. The rearrangement joins TRBV7-2 to TRBJ1-5; D may be TRBD1 (6 bases). V gave up 1 base and J gave up 6 bases, with 10 bases separating them. The CDR3 is 14 residues long. Germline V gene data show CDR1 as SGHTA and CDR2 as FQGNSA. The CDR3 nucleotides read TGTGCCAGCAGCTTAGGGGGGGCGCGTCAGCCCCAGCATTTT. Its translation is CASSLGGARQPQHF.

Comments on this clonotype: This sequence is one base from a far larger clone and is likely a read error. This chain uses TRBV10-2 with TRBJ2-1; D gene uncertain. Germline loops: CDR1 WSHSY, CDR2 SAAADI. The CDR3 is 14 residues long. Trimming stripped 3 bases from V and 10 bases from J, with 16 bases between. For the CDR3, the DNA is TGCGCCAGCAGTGATGGGGTTCCCTTATACGAGCAGTTCTTC. Its translation is CASSDGVPLYEQFF.

This clonotype was seen at least ten times. The gene calls are TRBV6-2 or TRBV6-3 and TRBJ2-7; 8 nucleotides line up with TRBD2. CDR3 length: 14 amino acids. CDR1 MNHEY and CDR2 SVGEGT come from the germline V gene. J lost 7 bases, V lost 2 bases, and 7 bases had no gene match. The CDR3 loop is CASSYGTRTGEQYF. CDR3 in DNA: TGTGCCAGCAGTTACGGGACTAGGACGGGGGAGCAGTACTTC.

This clonotype was seen at least ten times. This chain links TRBV4-1 with TRBJ2-5, with 8 bases matching TRBD2. The J segment lost 4 bases and the V segment lost 2 bases, leaving 9 bases of the junction unmatched. Germline CDR1 is MGHRA and CDR2 is YSYEKL. The CDR3 is 16 amino acids. The CDR3 sequence: CASSQSGGGGSETQYF. The CDR3 DNA is TGCGCCAGCAGCCAAAGTGGAGGCGGGGGGTCAGAGACCCAGTACTTC.

This clonotype was counted many times. This chain uses TRBV2 with TRBJ1-2; D unclear. The V end lost 4 bases, the J end lost 4 bases, and 19 bases lay between the germline ends. CDR1 is SNHLY and CDR2 is FYNNEI in the germline V gene. CDR3 length: 16 residues. The CDR3 coding sequence is TGTGCCAGCAGTGCCGAAAACGGCGAGGGAGGCTATGGCTACACCTTC. Its translation is CASSAENGEGGYGYTF.

The chain has TRBV2 and TRBJ2-7; D is ambiguous. Germline V gives CDR1 SNHLY, CDR2 FYNNEI. This CDR3 has 12 amino acids. V lost 3 bases to trimming and J lost 3 bases, with 6 bases between them. CDR3 coding DNA: TGTGCCAGCAGTGAGCTGGGCTACGAGCAGTACTTC. Translation: CASSELGYEQYF. The variable domain in full, completed from reference TRBV2 and TRBJ2-7, reads EPEVTQTPSHQVTQMGQEVILRCVPISNHLYFYWYRQILGQKVEFLVSFYNNEISEKSEIFDDQFSVERPDGSNFTLKIRSTKLEDSAMYFCASSELGYEQYFGPGTRLTVT.

In the case of this clonotype: This likely reflects a read error, since a far larger clone is one base away. CDR3 coding DNA: TGCAGCGTTGTGGCCGTGTCCTACAATGAGCAGTACTTC. Its protein product is CSVVAVSYNEQYF. V gene TRBV29-1 combines with J gene TRBJ2-7; unclear D gene. The CDR3 sequence is 13 residues long. The V end was cut by 4 bases, the J end by 7 bases, with 17 bases between. From germline, CDR1 is SQVTM and CDR2 ANQGSEA.

Concerning this clonotype itself: A far larger clone lies a single base away; this is likely a read error. The CDR3 nucleotides read TGTGCCATCTGTGGGGCCCCCCGGGGGTCCTACAATGAGCAGTTCTTC. The encoded protein is CAICGAPRGSYNEQFF. The V gene is TRBV6-1, the J gene TRBJ2-1; a possible D gene is TRBD2 (6 bases). V was cut by 10 bases and J by 1 base, with 20 bases left in between. The CDR3 is 16 residues long. Germline lookup yields CDR1 MNHNS and CDR2 SASEGT.

Ten or more counts support this clonotype. The V call is TRBV20-1, the J call TRBJ2-1; TRBD2 agrees at 10 bases. There are 14 residues in the CDR3. The ends lost 3 bases at V and 4 bases at J; junction bases unmatched: 3. Germline CDR1 and CDR2: DFQATT and SNEGSKA (reference sequence). CDR3 loop: CSASSSGGYNEQFF. CDR3 DNA sequence: TGCAGTGCTAGCTCTAGCGGGGGATACAATGAGCAGTTCTTC.

This clonotype has ten or more counts. This chain uses TRBV30 with TRBJ1-1; unclear D gene. With 0 bases removed from V and 1 base from J, the gap between germline ends came to 12 bases. Germline CDR1 reads GTSNPN; CDR2 reads SVGIG (reference sequence). The CDR3 extends over 15 amino acids. CDR3 sequence reads: CAWSVLVMGNTEAFF. Here the CDR3 DNA reads TGTGCCTGGAGTGTACTCGTGATGGGGAACACTGAAGCTTTCTTT. Combining the CDR3 with reference TRBV30 and TRBJ1-1 gives the whole variable domain SQTIHQWPATLVQPVGSPLSLECTVEGTSNPNLYWYRQAAGRGLQLLFYSVGIGQISSEVPQNLSASRPQDRQFILSSKKLLLSDSGFYLCAWSVLVMGNTEAFFGQGTRLTVV.

This clonotype appeared a few times. V and J are TRBV30 and TRBJ1-2; D is unresolved. Germline assignment: CDR1 GTSNPN and CDR2 SVGIG (reference sequence). V was shortened by 3 bases and J by 0 bases, with 5 bases between the two germline ends. The CDR3 runs to 12 residues. CDR3 residues: CAWRVANYGYTF. The CDR3 DNA reads as TGTGCCTGGAGGGTAGCTAACTATGGCTACACCTTC.

This clonotype occurred many times. CDR3 DNA sequence: TGCGCCAGCAGCTTCGACAGGGGCGCAGATACGCAGTATTTT. Its protein is CASSFDRGADTQYF. V and J are TRBV5-1 and TRBJ2-3, with 8 bases aligning to TRBD1. Germline CDR1 and CDR2: SGHRS and YFSETQ. V gave up 2 bases and J gave up 4 bases; unmatched junction bases: 3. The CDR3 loop spans 14 amino acids.

This clonotype appeared many times. The chain recombines TRBV27 with TRBJ2-4; 7 positions agree with TRBD1. The CDR3 runs to 16 residues. The ends lost 5 bases at V and 0 bases at J; junction bases unmatched: 7. The V gene's germline CDR1 is MNHEY and CDR2 SMNVEV (reference sequence). The CDR3 DNA is TGTGCCAGCAGTCCGGGACAGCTTCTAGCCAAAAACATTCAGTACTTC. The encoded protein is CASSPGQLLAKNIQYF.